There are many counts of the clone carrying this TCR beta chain. Its cognate antigen is unknown. For bulk TCR libraries, previously described methods and listed TCR primers were used. Using its own MiXCR run on the PCR reads, TCRdb lists one record per CDR3 protein. The repertoire holds 60,000 to 70,000 distinct CDR3 sequences, with 15% to 20% as singletons. The data stem from a study of molecular identifiers for immune sequencing clone quantification. About the study: Replicate experiments took RNA from roughly 18,000 or 92,000 naive CD8 cells, divided it five ways and sequenced four.

V shed 1 base and J shed 0 bases, with 4 bases lying between them. Looked up from germline, CDR1 is MGHDK and CDR2 is SYGVNS. The CDR3 is 14 amino acids. Broader study findings: In naive cells, under 1% of molecules belonged to clones above 20 RNA copies, against over 97% in effector cells.

The sequenced material came from naive CD8+ T cells from blood, with Jurkat cell RNA spiked in. Specified subset: FACS-sorted CD8+CD4-CCR7+CD45RA+ naive T cells. V gene TRBV25-1 combines with J gene TRBJ1-5; D ambiguous. This clonotype was sampled from a human donor in good health. Some libraries in this study had Jurkat cell RNA spiked in. CDR3 DNA sequence: TGTGCCAGCAGTGAATCCGGTAGCAATCAGCCCCAGCATTTT. Residues: CASSESGSNQPQHF.